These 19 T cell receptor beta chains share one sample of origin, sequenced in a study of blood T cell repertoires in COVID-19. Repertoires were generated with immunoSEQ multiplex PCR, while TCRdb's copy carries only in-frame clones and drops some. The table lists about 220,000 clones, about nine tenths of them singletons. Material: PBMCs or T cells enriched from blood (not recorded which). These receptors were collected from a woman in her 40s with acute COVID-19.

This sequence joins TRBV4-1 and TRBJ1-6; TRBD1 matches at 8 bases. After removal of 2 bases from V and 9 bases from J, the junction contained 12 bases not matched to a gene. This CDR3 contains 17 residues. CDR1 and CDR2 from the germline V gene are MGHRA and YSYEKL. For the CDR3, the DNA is TGCGCCAGCAGCCAACCAGGACAGGGCCTCAGGATTTCACCCCTCCACTTT. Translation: CASSQPGQGLRISPLHF.

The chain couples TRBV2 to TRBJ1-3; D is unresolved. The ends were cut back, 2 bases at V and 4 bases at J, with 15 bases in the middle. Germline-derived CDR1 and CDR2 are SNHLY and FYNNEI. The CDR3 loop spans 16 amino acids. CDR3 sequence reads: CASSERMGGIGNTIYF. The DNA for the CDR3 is TGTGCCAGCAGTGAACGGATGGGAGGGATCGGAAACACCATATATTTT.

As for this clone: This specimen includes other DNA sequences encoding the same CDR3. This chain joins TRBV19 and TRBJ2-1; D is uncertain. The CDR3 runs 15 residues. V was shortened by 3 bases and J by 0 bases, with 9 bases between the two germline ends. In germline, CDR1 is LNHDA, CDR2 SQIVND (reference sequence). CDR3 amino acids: CASSIGDSSYNEQFF. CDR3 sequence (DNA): TGTGCCAGTAGTATCGGAGATAGCTCCTACAATGAGCAGTTCTTC. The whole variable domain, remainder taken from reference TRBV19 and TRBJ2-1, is DGGITQSPKYLFRKEGQNVTLSCEQNLNHDAMYWYRQDPGQGLRLIYYSQIVNDFQKGDIAEGYSVSREKKESFPLTVTSAQKNPTAFYLCASSIGDSSYNEQFFGPGTRLTVL.

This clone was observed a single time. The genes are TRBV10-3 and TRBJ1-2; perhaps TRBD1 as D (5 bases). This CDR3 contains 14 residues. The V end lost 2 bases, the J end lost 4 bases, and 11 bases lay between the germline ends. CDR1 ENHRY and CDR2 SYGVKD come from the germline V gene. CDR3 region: CAISERGLSYGYTF. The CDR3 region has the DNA TGTGCCATCAGTGAGAGGGGACTGAGCTATGGCTACACCTTC.

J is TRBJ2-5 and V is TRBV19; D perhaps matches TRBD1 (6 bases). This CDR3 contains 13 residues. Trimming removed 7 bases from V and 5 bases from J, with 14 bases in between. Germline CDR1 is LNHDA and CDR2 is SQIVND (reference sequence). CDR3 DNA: TGTGCCAGTACCCCCACAGGGTCGGAGACCCAGTACTTC. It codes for CASTPTGSETQYF.

The CDR3 is CASSPLGGAGANVLTF. Written as DNA, the CDR3 is TGTGCCAGCTCACCACTGGGAGGCGCTGGGGCCAACGTCCTGACTTTC. The chain uses TRBV18 and TRBJ2-6, with TRBD2 as a possible D gene (6 bases). This CDR3 region has 16 residues. Germline CDR1 reads KGHSH; CDR2 reads LQKENI. With 1 base removed from V and 2 bases from J, the gap between germline ends came to 9 bases.

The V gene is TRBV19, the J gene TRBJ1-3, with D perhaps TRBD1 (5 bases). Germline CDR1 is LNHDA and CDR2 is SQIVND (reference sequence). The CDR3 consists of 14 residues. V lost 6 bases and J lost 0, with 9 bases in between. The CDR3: CASSQTVSGNTIYF. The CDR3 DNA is TGTGCCAGTAGCCAGACAGTCTCTGGAAACACCATATATTTT.

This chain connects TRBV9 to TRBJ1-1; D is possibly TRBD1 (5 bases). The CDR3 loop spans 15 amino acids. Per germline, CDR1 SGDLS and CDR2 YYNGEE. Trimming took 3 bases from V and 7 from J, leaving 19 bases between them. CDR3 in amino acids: CASSAGTNWNGEAFF. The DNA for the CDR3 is TGTGCCAGCAGCGCAGGGACTAATTGGAACGGTGAAGCTTTCTTT.

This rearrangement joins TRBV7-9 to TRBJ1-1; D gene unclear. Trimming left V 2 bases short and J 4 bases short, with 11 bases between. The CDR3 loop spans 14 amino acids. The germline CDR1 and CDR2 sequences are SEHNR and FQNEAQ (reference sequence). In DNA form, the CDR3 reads TGTGCCAGCAGCTTATTATCAGGTGGCACTGAAGCTTTCTTT. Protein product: CASSLLSGGTEAFF.

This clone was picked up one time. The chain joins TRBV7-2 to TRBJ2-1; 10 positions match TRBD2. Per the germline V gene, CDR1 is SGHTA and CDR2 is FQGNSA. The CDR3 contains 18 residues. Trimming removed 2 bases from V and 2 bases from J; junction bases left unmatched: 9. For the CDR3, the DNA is TGTGCCAGCAGCTTACCCGATAATAGCGGGGGGACCTACAATGAGCAGTTCTTC. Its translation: CASSLPDNSGGTYNEQFF.

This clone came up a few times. The CDR3 region has the DNA TGCGCCAGCAGCACCCACACAGGGGCTACTGAAGCTTTCTTT. Amino acid sequence: CASSTHTGATEAFF. This rearrangement joins TRBV4-3 to TRBJ1-1, with 7 bases aligning to TRBD1. In germline, CDR1 is LGHNA, CDR2 YSLEER. The V gene end was trimmed by 5 bases and the J gene end by 5 bases; junction bases not matched to a gene: 8. The CDR3 runs to 14 residues.

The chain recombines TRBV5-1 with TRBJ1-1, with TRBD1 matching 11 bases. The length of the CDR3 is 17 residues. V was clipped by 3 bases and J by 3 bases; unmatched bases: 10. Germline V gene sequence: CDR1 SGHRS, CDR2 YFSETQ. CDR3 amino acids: CASSSSRTGGRDTEAFF. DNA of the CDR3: TGCGCCAGCAGCTCCTCAAGGACAGGGGGCCGGGACACTGAAGCTTTCTTT.

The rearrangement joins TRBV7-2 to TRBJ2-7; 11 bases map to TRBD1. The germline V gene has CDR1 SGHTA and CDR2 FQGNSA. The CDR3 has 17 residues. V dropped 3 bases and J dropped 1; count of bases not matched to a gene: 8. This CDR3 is CASSLSSGQGASYEQYF. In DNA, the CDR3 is TGTGCCAGCAGCTTGTCTAGCGGACAGGGGGCTTCCTACGAGCAGTACTTC.

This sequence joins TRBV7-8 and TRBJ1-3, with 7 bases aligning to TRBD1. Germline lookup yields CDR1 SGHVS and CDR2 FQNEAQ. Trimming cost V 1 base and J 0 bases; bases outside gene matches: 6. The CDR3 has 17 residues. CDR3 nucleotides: TGTGCCAGCAGCTTAGTAGGCAGGGGGAACTCTGGAAACACCATATATTTT. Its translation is CASSLVGRGNSGNTIYF.

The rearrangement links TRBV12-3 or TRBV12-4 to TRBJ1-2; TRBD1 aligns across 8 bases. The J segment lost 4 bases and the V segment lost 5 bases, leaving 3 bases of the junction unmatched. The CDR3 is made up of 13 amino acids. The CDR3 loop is CASSGQGVYGYTF. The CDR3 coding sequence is TGTGCCAGCAGTGGACAGGGTGTCTATGGCTACACCTTC.

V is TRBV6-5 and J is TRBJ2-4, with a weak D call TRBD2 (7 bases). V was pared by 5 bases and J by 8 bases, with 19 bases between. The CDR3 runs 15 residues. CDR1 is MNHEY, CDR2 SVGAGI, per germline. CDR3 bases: TGTGCCAGCAGTACGAACCGGGGGGCTGGGGACATTCAGTACTTC. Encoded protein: CASSTNRGAGDIQYF.

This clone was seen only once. CDR3 loop: CASSLPEDSQKIYEQYV. CDR3 DNA sequence: TGCGCCAGCAGCTTGCCGGAGGACAGCCAAAAAATCTACGAGCAGTACGTC. The J gene is TRBJ2-7, the V gene TRBV5-1; D possibly corresponds to TRBD1 (6 bases). Germline V gene sequence: CDR1 SGHRS, CDR2 YFSETQ. V lost 1 base and J lost 3, with 20 bases in between. This CDR3 comprises 17 residues.

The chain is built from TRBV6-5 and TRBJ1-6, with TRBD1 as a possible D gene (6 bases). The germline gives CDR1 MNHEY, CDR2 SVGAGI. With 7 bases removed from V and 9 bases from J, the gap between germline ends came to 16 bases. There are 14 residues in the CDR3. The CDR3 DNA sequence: TGTGCCAGCACCGACCGAGACAGGCGTTCACCCCTCCACTTT. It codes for CASTDRDRRSPLHF.

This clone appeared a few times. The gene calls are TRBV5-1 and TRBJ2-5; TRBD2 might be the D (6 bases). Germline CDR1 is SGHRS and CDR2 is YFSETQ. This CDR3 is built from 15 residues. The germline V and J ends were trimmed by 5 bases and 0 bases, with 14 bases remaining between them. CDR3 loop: CASRNGGAYQETQYF. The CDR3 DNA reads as TGCGCCAGCAGGAACGGGGGAGCGTACCAAGAGACCCAGTACTTC. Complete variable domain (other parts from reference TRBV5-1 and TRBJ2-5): KAGVTQTPRYLIKTRGQQVTLSCSPISGHRSVSWYQQTPGQGLQFLFEYFSETQRNKGNFPGRFSGRQFSNSRSEMNVSTLELGDSALYLCASRNGGAYQETQYFGPGTRLLVL.